This T cell receptor (beta chain) was identified in a study of CXCR3-negative and CXCR3-positive naive CD8 T cells. General study points: For CXCR3-positive naive cells, TRB CDR3s were more hydrophobic than those of CXCR3-negative naive cells. With respect to TRBV-TRBJ usage, naive CXCR3-negative and CXCR3-positive cells were similar; memory differed. Because surface CD5 did not distinguish the naive subsets, TCR strength was inferred from TRB CDR3 properties.

For this clonotype: Its antigen is as yet unknown.

Each TRB cDNA library was prepared by 5' RACE (with UMI labels). TCRdb reprocessed the 5' RACE reads, with one entry per CDR3 protein and no DNA. The table counts about 150,000 distinct CDR3 sequences; over 0.25% lies in the top ten. Germline CDR1 reads SGHRS; CDR2 reads YFSETQ. CDR3 length equals 16 residues. The V call is TRBV5-1, the J call TRBJ1-1. The material sequenced was naive CXCR3+ CD8+ T cells from blood. Subset of the sample: CD45RO-CCR7+CD27+CD95- naive CD8+ T cells expressing CXCR3 (TNR3+). The sequence was collected from a human donor in good health. Some clones in this sample may be carry-over from other donors' samples. The chain's CDR3 is CASSLADVGPNTEAFF.